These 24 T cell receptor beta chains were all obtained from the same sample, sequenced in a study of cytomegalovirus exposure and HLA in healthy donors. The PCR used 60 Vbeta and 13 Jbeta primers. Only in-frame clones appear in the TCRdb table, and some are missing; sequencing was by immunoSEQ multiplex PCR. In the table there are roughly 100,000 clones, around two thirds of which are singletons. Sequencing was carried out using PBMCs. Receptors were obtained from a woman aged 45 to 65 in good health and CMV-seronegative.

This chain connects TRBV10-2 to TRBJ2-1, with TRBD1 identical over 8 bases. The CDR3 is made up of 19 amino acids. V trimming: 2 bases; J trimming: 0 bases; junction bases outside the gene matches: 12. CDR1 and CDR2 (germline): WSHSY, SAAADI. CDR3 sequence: CASSEALGTGRFSYNEQFF. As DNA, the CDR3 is TGCGCCAGCAGTGAGGCCCTTGGGACAGGCCGATTCTCCTACAATGAGCAGTTCTTC.

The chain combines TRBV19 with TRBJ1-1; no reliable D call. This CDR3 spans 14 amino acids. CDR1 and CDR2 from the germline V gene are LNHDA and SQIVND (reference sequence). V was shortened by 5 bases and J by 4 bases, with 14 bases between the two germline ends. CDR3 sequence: CASSRLADTTEAFF. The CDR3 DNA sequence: TGTGCCAGTAGTCGCCTGGCCGACACCACTGAAGCTTTCTTT. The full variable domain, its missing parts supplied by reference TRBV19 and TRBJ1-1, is DGGITQSPKYLFRKEGQNVTLSCEQNLNHDAMYWYRQDPGQGLRLIYYSQIVNDFQKGDIAEGYSVSREKKESFPLTVTSAQKNPTAFYLCASSRLADTTEAFFGQGTRLTVV.

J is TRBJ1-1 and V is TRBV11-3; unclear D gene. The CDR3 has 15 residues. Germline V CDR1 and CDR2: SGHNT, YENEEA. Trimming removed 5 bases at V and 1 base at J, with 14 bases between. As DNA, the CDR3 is TGTGCCAGCAGCCAAACGAGGGCCCCGAACACTGAAGCTTTCTTT. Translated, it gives CASSQTRAPNTEAFF.

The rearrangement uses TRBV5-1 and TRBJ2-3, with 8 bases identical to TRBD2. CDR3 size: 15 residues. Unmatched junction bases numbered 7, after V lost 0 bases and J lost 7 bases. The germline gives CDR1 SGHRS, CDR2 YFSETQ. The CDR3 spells CASSLDGGATNTQYF. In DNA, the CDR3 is TGCGCCAGCAGCTTGGACGGGGGGGCAACCAATACGCAGTATTTT.

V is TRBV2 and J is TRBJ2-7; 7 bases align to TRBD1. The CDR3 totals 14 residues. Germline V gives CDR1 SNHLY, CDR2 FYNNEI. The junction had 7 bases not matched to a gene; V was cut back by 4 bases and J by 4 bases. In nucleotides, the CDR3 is TGTGCCAGCAGTGTAGACAGGGCCCGGTACGAGCAGTACTTC. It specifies CASSVDRARYEQYF.

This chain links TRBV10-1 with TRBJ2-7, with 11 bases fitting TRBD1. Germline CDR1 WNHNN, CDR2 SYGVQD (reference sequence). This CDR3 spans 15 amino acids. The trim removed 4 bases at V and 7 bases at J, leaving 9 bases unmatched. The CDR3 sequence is CASSALGQGAGEQYF. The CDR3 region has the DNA TGCGCCAGCAGTGCCCTCGGACAGGGGGCAGGGGAGCAGTACTTC.

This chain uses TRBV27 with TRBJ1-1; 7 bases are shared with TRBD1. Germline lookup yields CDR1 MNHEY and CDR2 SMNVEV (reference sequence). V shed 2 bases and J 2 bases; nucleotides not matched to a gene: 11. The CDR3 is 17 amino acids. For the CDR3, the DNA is TGTGCCAGCAGTTTACACAGGGGACCCACGGCAAACACTGAAGCTTTCTTT. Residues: CASSLHRGPTANTEAFF.

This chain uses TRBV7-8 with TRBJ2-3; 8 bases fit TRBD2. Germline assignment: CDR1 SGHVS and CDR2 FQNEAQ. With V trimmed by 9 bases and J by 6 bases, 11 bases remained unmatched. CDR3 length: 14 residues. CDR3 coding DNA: TGTGCCAGGGAGACGCGGGAGGTCCGGGATACGCAGTATTTT. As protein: CARETREVRDTQYF.

CDR3 sequence: CASGSIGGVNEKLFF. In DNA, the CDR3 is TGTGCCAGCGGCTCTATTGGGGGGGTTAATGAAAAACTGTTTTTT. V is TRBV2 and J is TRBJ1-4, with D perhaps TRBD1 (5 bases). Germline V gene sequence: CDR1 SNHLY, CDR2 FYNNEI. Deletions cut 8 bases from V and 4 bases from J, with 17 bases between. The CDR3 sequence is 15 residues long. The full variable domain, rest sourced from reference TRBV2 and TRBJ1-4, is EPEVTQTPSHQVTQMGQEVILRCVPISNHLYFYWYRQILGQKVEFLVSFYNNEISEKSEIFDDQFSVERPDGSNFTLKIRSTKLEDSAMYFCASGSIGGVNEKLFFGSGTQLSVL.

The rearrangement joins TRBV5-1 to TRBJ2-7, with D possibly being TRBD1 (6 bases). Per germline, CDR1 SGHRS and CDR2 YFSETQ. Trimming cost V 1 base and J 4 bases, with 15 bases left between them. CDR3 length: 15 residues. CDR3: CASSLNEQGPYEQYF. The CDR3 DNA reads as TGCGCCAGCAGCTTGAACGAACAGGGACCGTACGAGCAGTACTTC.

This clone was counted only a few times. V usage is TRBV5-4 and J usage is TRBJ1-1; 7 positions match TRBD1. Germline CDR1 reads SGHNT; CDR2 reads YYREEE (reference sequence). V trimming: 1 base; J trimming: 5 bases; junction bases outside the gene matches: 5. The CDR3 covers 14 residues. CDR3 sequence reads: CASSLRGGGTEAFF. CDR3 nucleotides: TGTGCCAGCAGCTTGAGAGGGGGCGGGACTGAAGCTTTCTTT.

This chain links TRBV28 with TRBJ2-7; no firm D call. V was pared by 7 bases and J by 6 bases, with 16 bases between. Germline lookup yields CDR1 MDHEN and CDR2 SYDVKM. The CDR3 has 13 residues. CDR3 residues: CASNDPFFGEQYF. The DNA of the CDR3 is TGTGCCAGCAACGATCCCTTTTTCGGCGAGCAGTACTTC.

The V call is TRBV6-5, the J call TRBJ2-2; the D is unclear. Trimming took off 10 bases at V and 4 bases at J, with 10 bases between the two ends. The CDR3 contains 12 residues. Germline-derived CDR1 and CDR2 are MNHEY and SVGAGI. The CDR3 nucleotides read TGTGCCACATCCCGGAGCACCGGGGAGCTGTTTTTT. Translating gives CATSRSTGELFF.

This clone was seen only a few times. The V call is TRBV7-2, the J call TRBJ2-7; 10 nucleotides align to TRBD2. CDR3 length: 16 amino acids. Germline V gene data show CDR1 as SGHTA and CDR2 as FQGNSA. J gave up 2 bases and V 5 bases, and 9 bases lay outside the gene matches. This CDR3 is CASSRKTSGSPYEQYF. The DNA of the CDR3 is TGTGCCAGCAGCCGAAAGACTAGCGGGTCGCCCTACGAGCAGTACTTC.

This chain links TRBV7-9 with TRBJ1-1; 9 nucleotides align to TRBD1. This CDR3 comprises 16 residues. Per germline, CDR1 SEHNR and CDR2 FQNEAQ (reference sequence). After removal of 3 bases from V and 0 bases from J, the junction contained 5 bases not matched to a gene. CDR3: CASSFSGTGLNTEAFF. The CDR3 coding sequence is TGTGCCAGCAGCTTTTCCGGGACAGGGCTGAACACTGAAGCTTTCTTT. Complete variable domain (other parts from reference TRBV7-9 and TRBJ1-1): DTGVSQNPRHKITKRGQNVTFRCDPISEHNRLYWYRQTLGQGPEFLTYFQNEAQLEKSRLLSDRFSAERPKGSFSTLEIQRTEQGDSAMYLCASSFSGTGLNTEAFFGQGTRLTVV.

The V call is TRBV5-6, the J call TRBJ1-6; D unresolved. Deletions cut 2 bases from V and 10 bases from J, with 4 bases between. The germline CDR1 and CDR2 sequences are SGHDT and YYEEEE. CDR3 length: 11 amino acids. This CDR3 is CASSFGSPLHF. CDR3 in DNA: TGTGCCAGCAGCTTCGGGTCACCCCTCCACTTT.

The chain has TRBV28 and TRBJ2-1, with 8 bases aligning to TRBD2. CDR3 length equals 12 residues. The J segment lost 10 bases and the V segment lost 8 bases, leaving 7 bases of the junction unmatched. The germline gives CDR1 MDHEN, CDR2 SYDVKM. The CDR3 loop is CASRAVAGEQFF. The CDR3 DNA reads TGTGCCAGCCGGGCGGTAGCGGGAGAGCAGTTCTTC.

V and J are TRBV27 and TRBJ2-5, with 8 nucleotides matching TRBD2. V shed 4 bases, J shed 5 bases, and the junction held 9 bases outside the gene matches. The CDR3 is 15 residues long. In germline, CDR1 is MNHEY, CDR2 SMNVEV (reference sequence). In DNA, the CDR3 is TGTGCCAGCAGTTCACCCCCGGGAGGGGAGGAGACCCAGTACTTC. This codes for CASSSPPGGEETQYF.

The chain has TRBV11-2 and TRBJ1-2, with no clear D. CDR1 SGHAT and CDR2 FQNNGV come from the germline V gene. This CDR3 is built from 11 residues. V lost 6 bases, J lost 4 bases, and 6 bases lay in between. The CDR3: CASRGGYGYTF. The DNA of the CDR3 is TGTGCCAGCAGGGGAGGCTATGGCTACACCTTC.

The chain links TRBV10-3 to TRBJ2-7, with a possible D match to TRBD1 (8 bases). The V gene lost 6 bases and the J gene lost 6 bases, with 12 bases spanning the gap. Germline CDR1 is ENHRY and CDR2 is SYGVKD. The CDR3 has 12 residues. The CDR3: CAIRTGGGEQYF. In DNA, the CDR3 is TGTGCCATCAGAACAGGGGGGGGCGAGCAGTACTTC.

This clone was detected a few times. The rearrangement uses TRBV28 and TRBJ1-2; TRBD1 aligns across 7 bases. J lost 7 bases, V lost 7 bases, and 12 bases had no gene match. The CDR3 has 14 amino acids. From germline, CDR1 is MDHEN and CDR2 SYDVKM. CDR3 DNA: TGTGCCAGCACCCTGACGACAGGGAATTTTGGCTACACCTTC. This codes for CASTLTTGNFGYTF.

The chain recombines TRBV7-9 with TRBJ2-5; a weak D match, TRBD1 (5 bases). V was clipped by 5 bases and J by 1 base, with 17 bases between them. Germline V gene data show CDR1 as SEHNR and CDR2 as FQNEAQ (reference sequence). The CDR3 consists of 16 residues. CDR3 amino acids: CASSARHRNFQETQYF. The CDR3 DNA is TGTGCCAGCAGCGCCCGTCACAGGAACTTCCAAGAGACCCAGTACTTC.

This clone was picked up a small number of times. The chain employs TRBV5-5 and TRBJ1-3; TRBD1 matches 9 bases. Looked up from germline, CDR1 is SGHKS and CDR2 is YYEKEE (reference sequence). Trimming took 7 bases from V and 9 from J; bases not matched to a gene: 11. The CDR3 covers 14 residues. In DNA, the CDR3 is TGTGCCAGCGGCCTATCACAGGGGGCTTTCACCATATATTTT. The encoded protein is CASGLSQGAFTIYF.

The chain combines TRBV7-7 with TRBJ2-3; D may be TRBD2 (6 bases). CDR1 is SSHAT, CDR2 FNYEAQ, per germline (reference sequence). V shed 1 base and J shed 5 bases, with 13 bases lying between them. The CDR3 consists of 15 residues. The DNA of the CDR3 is TGTGCCAGCAGCTTAGGTAGCGGACCCCAAGATACGCAGTATTTT. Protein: CASSLGSGPQDTQYF.